The sample holds one count of the clone carrying this TCR beta chain. The data are from a study of blood T cell repertoires in COVID-19. Study-level information: From T cells, B-cell-depleted T cells, or PBMCs came the material, which was cDNA or gDNA.

Individuals aged about 18 to 89 years were recruited from 24 US areas. Libraries were prepared by immunoSEQ multiplex PCR; TCRdb keeps only in-frame clonotypes and omits some of them. Seen here are approximately 260,000 clones, approximately 83% observed once, and the top ten hold around 3.7%. Germline-derived CDR1 and CDR2 are SGDLS and YYNGEE. Trimming cost V 3 bases and J 0 bases, with 10 bases left between them. This CDR3 has 16 residues. The receptor was isolated from a man aged 50-59 years who had recovered from COVID-19. The chain employs TRBV9 and TRBJ1-6; D uncertain. The specimen sequenced was PBMCs or T cells enriched from blood (not recorded which). The CDR3 sequence is CASSALGGSYNSPLHF. The CDR3 DNA reads TGTGCCAGCAGCGCCCTAGGCGGCTCCTATAATTCACCCCTCCACTTT.